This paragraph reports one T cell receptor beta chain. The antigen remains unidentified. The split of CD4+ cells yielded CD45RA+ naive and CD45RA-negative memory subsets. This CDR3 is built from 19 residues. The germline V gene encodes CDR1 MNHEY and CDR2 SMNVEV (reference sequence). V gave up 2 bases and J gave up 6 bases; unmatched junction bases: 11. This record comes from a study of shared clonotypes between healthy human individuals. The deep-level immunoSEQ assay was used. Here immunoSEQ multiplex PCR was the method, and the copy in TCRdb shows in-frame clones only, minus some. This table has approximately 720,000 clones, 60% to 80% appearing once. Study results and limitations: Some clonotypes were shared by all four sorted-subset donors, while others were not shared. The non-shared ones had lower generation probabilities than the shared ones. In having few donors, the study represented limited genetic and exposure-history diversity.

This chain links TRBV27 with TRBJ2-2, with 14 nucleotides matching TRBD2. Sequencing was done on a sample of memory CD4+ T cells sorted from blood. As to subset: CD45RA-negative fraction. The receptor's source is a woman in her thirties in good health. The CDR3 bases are TGTGCCAGCAGTTTACTCCCCGGGACTAGCGGGAGCGGCTCCGGGGAGCTGTTTTTT. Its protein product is CASSLLPGTSGSGSGELFF.